These T cell receptor beta chains were read from a single sample in a study of blood T cell repertoires in COVID-19. Only in-frame clones appear in the TCRdb table, and some are missing; sequencing was by immunoSEQ multiplex PCR. Of roughly 74,000 clones in the sample, around nine tenths are singletons; the top ten hold less than 2%. The sample taken for sequencing was peripheral blood. The receptors come from an elderly woman with active or convalescent COVID-19. The CDR3 runs from the conserved cysteine through the conserved F or W. The D gene is left open where the match is weak. Clone size, where shown, is once, few, many, or a class for clones that have expanded.

j_call: TRBJ2-4
clone_size: -
v_call: TRBV7-9
d_call: TRBD1
cdr3_nt: TGTGCCAGCAGCCTCTCGACCGGGACAGGGACCATTCAGTACTTC
cdr3_aa: CASSLSTGTGTIQYF

j_call: TRBJ1-6
clone_size: -
v_call: TRBV6-6
d_call: TRBD1
cdr3_nt: TGTGCCAGCAAGAAAGGACAGGGAGATGGTAATTCACCCCTCCACTTT
cdr3_aa: CASKKGQGDGNSPLHF

j_call: TRBJ1-3
clone_size: -
v_call: TRBV6-6
d_call: TRBD1
cdr3_nt: TGTGCCAGCAGTTACGGACAGGGCGGAAACACCATATATTTT
cdr3_aa: CASSYGQGGNTIYF

j_call: TRBJ1-2
clone_size: -
v_call: TRBV19
d_call: -
cdr3_nt: TGTGCCAGTACAAGGGAGAACTATGGCTACACCTTC
cdr3_aa: CASTRENYGYTF

j_call: TRBJ2-7
clone_size: -
v_call: TRBV7-2
d_call: TRBD2
cdr3_nt: TGTGCCAGCAGCCACAGGACTAGCGGGATAGAGCCCTACGAGCAGTACTTC
cdr3_aa: CASSHRTSGIEPYEQYF

j_call: TRBJ2-3
clone_size: -
v_call: TRBV9
d_call: -
cdr3_nt: TGTGCCAGCAGCCCCGGCTTCAGTCAAGGGGCAGATACGCAGTATTTT
cdr3_aa: CASSPGFSQGADTQYF

j_call: TRBJ1-2
clone_size: few
v_call: TRBV2
d_call: -
cdr3_nt: TGTGCCAGCAGTGACGCGGCAGCCTATGGCTACACCTTC
cdr3_aa: CASSDAAAYGYTF

j_call: TRBJ1-1
clone_size: few
v_call: TRBV5-1
d_call: -
cdr3_nt: TGCGCCAGCGGGCAGGGGCCCAACACTGAAGCTTTCTTT
cdr3_aa: CASGQGPNTEAFF

j_call: TRBJ1-1
clone_size: -
v_call: TRBV7-2
d_call: TRBD1
cdr3_nt: TGTGCCACTCTGGACAGGGGGCGAATCACTGAAGCTTTCTTT
cdr3_aa: CATLDRGRITEAFF

j_call: TRBJ1-6
clone_size: -
v_call: TRBV19
d_call: -
cdr3_nt: TGTGCCAGTAGGGGGCGGAACAATTCACCCCTCCACTTT
cdr3_aa: CASRGRNNSPLHF

j_call: TRBJ2-2
clone_size: -
v_call: TRBV29-1
d_call: TRBD1
cdr3_nt: TGCAGCGTTACCGGGACAGGGAGAACCGGGGAGCTGTTTTTT
cdr3_aa: CSVTGTGRTGELFF

j_call: TRBJ2-1
clone_size: -
v_call: TRBV11-3
d_call: TRBD2
cdr3_nt: TGTGCCAGCAGCTTAGGAGGGGCGGTAGCGGGACTGTACAATGAGCAGTTCTTC
cdr3_aa: CASSLGGAVAGLYNEQFF

j_call: TRBJ2-4
clone_size: once
v_call: TRBV7-2
d_call: TRBD2
cdr3_nt: TGTGCCAGCAGCCCGACTAGCGCATCAAACATTCAGTACTTC
cdr3_aa: CASSPTSASNIQYF

j_call: TRBJ1-2
clone_size: -
v_call: TRBV3-1/TRBV3-2
d_call: -
cdr3_nt: TGTGCCAGCAGCCAAGTACAGGACGGCTACACCTTC
cdr3_aa: CASSQVQDGYTF

j_call: TRBJ2-1
clone_size: -
v_call: TRBV3-1/TRBV3-2
d_call: TRBD2
cdr3_nt: TGTGCCAGCAGCCTCTCTAGCGGGACTTTAAATGAGCAGTTCTTC
cdr3_aa: CASSLSSGTLNEQFF

j_call: TRBJ1-2
clone_size: few
v_call: TRBV2
d_call: TRBD1
cdr3_nt: TGTGCCAGCAGTGAGTACAGGGGGTATGGCTACACCTTC
cdr3_aa: CASSEYRGYGYTF

j_call: TRBJ2-1
clone_size: -
v_call: TRBV7-9
d_call: -
cdr3_nt: TGTGCCAGCAGCCCCCCGACGGGGAATGAGCAGTTCTTC
cdr3_aa: CASSPPTGNEQFF

j_call: TRBJ1-6
clone_size: -
v_call: TRBV4-1
d_call: -
cdr3_nt: TGCGCCAGCAGCCAGGGATTTGGGGAGACCTATAATTCACCCCTCCACTTT
cdr3_aa: CASSQGFGETYNSPLHF

j_call: TRBJ1-3
clone_size: -
v_call: TRBV9
d_call: -
cdr3_nt: TGTGCCAGCAGCGTAGCTGAGGGATACACCATATATTTT
cdr3_aa: CASSVAEGYTIYF

j_call: TRBJ2-4
clone_size: -
v_call: TRBV19
d_call: -
cdr3_nt: TGTGCCAGCTGGGGCAGGGGAAACATTCAGTACTTC
cdr3_aa: CASWGRGNIQYF

j_call: TRBJ1-2
clone_size: few
v_call: TRBV10-3
d_call: TRBD1
cdr3_nt: TGTGCCATCAACAGGGACAGGGGAAACTATGGCTACACCTTC
cdr3_aa: CAINRDRGNYGYTF

j_call: TRBJ2-2
clone_size: -
v_call: TRBV11-2
d_call: TRBD2
cdr3_nt: TGTGCCAGCAGCCCCTACCCAACTAGCGGGGGGGCAGCCGGGGAGCTGTTTTTT
cdr3_aa: CASSPYPTSGGAAGELFF

j_call: TRBJ2-1
clone_size: -
v_call: TRBV24-1
d_call: TRBD1
cdr3_nt: TGTGCCACCAGTGACCGGGACAGGGGGAGCAATGAGCAGTTCTTC
cdr3_aa: CATSDRDRGSNEQFF

j_call: TRBJ2-1
clone_size: -
v_call: TRBV27
d_call: TRBD2
cdr3_nt: TGTGCCAGCAGTTTATCCTGGGGAGGGCCGAATGAGCAGTTCTTC
cdr3_aa: CASSLSWGGPNEQFF

j_call: TRBJ1-1
clone_size: -
v_call: TRBV29-1
d_call: -
cdr3_nt: TGCAGCGTTGAAGATCCCGGGACTAGCCCTTTCTTT
cdr3_aa: CSVEDPGTSPFF

j_call: TRBJ2-5
clone_size: -
v_call: TRBV18
d_call: TRBD2
cdr3_nt: TGTGCCAGCTCACCAGAAGTAGCGGGAGTAAAGACCCAGTACTTC
cdr3_aa: CASSPEVAGVKTQYF

j_call: TRBJ2-7
clone_size: -
v_call: TRBV7-8
d_call: -
cdr3_nt: TGTGCCAGCAGCTTGTACGAGGGGGGGGGCTACGAGCAGTACTTC
cdr3_aa: CASSLYEGGGYEQYF

j_call: TRBJ2-1
clone_size: -
v_call: TRBV10-1
d_call: -
cdr3_nt: TGCGCCAGCAGTGACGTGCAGGGAGAGCAGTTCTTC
cdr3_aa: CASSDVQGEQFF

j_call: TRBJ2-5
clone_size: once
v_call: TRBV27
d_call: TRBD2
cdr3_nt: TGTGCCAGCAGTTTGATGCGGGGGATCGCTCACCAAGAGACCCAGTACTTC
cdr3_aa: CASSLMRGIAHQETQYF

j_call: TRBJ2-1
clone_size: -
v_call: TRBV5-1
d_call: -
cdr3_nt: TGCGCCAGCAGCTTGGCCCGGAGCTCCTACAATGAGCAGTTCTTC
cdr3_aa: CASSLARSSYNEQFF

j_call: TRBJ2-7
clone_size: -
v_call: TRBV2
d_call: TRBD2
cdr3_nt: TGTGCCAGCAGAGCCGGACTAGCAACCTACGAGCAGTACTTC
cdr3_aa: CASRAGLATYEQYF

j_call: TRBJ2-5
clone_size: -
v_call: TRBV2
d_call: TRBD1
cdr3_nt: TGTGCCAGCAGGGGGACAGGGGAAGAGACCCAGTACTTC
cdr3_aa: CASRGTGEETQYF

j_call: TRBJ1-4
clone_size: -
v_call: TRBV19
d_call: -
cdr3_nt: TGTGCCAGTAGTCCCCCTGGAGGCTGGGGTGAAAAACTGTTTTTT
cdr3_aa: CASSPPGGWGEKLFF

j_call: TRBJ2-7
clone_size: -
v_call: TRBV11-1
d_call: -
cdr3_nt: TGTGCCAGCAGCTTGGTCAGGGTCCACGAGCAGTACTTC
cdr3_aa: CASSLVRVHEQYF

j_call: TRBJ1-2
clone_size: -
v_call: TRBV5-1
d_call: -
cdr3_nt: TGCGCCAGCAGCTCACAGGGTCCCTATGGCTACACCTTC
cdr3_aa: CASSSQGPYGYTF

j_call: TRBJ1-5
clone_size: -
v_call: TRBV3-1/TRBV3-2
d_call: TRBD1
cdr3_nt: TGTGCCAGCAGCCGTCTTGGACAGGGGCGTTCTAGCAATCAGCCCCAGCATTTT
cdr3_aa: CASSRLGQGRSSNQPQHF

j_call: TRBJ1-5
clone_size: -
v_call: TRBV4-1
d_call: -
cdr3_nt: TGCGCCAGCAGCCAAACCCTTAGGGGTCAGCCCCAGCATTTT
cdr3_aa: CASSQTLRGQPQHF

j_call: TRBJ2-3
clone_size: -
v_call: TRBV5-1
d_call: -
cdr3_nt: TGCGCCAGCAGCTTGCAGGACATCGACACAGATACGCAGTATTTT
cdr3_aa: CASSLQDIDTDTQYF

j_call: TRBJ2-5
clone_size: -
v_call: TRBV24-1
d_call: TRBD2
cdr3_nt: TGTGCCACCAGTGACCACCTAGCGGGGGCCTTACAAGAGACCCAGTACTTC
cdr3_aa: CATSDHLAGALQETQYF

j_call: TRBJ2-1
clone_size: -
v_call: TRBV18
d_call: -
cdr3_nt: TGTGCCAGCTCCCTCATTAGCGGAACCTACAATGAGCAGTTCTTC
cdr3_aa: CASSLISGTYNEQFF

j_call: TRBJ2-7
clone_size: -
v_call: TRBV21-1
d_call: -
cdr3_nt: TGTGCCAGCAACCTCGGACAGGGGCTATACTACGAGCAGTACTTC
cdr3_aa: CASNLGQGLYYEQYF

j_call: TRBJ2-7
clone_size: -
v_call: TRBV9
d_call: -
cdr3_nt: TGTGCCAGCAGCGTAGCGGATGGTAGAGGGACCTACGAGCAGTACTTC
cdr3_aa: CASSVADGRGTYEQYF

j_call: TRBJ2-7
clone_size: -
v_call: TRBV30
d_call: -
cdr3_nt: TGTGCCTGGAGTGTAACTGAATACGAGCAGTACTTC
cdr3_aa: CAWSVTEYEQYF

j_call: TRBJ2-4
clone_size: -
v_call: TRBV10-3
d_call: -
cdr3_nt: TGTGCCATCAGTGAAGGGGGGGGTACCAAAAACATTCAGTACTTC
cdr3_aa: CAISEGGGTKNIQYF

j_call: TRBJ1-3
clone_size: few
v_call: TRBV4-3
d_call: -
cdr3_nt: TGCGCCAGCAGCCAAGATGGGCGTACTGGAAACACCATATATTTT
cdr3_aa: CASSQDGRTGNTIYF

j_call: TRBJ1-1
clone_size: -
v_call: TRBV10-3
d_call: -
cdr3_nt: TGTGCCGTTTCAGGGCTGCGAAGGCCTGAAGCTTTCTTT
cdr3_aa: CAVSGLRRPEAFF

j_call: TRBJ1-2
clone_size: -
v_call: TRBV19
d_call: -
cdr3_nt: TGTGCCAGTAGTGTCCTGACCGAGGGATATGGCTACACCTTC
cdr3_aa: CASSVLTEGYGYTF

j_call: TRBJ2-1
clone_size: -
v_call: TRBV19
d_call: TRBD2
cdr3_nt: TGTGCCAGTAGTATTACTAGCGGGAGGGCCAGTGAGCAGTTCTTC
cdr3_aa: CASSITSGRASEQFF

j_call: TRBJ1-1
clone_size: -
v_call: TRBV29-1
d_call: -
cdr3_nt: TGCAGCGTTACGACAGGTTGGAACACTGAAGCTTTCTTT
cdr3_aa: CSVTTGWNTEAFF

j_call: TRBJ2-1
clone_size: -
v_call: TRBV5-6
d_call: TRBD2
cdr3_nt: TGTGCCAGCAGCTATGGTACAGCGGGAGTTTACAGTGAGCAGTTCTTC
cdr3_aa: CASSYGTAGVYSEQFF

j_call: TRBJ2-5
clone_size: once
v_call: TRBV6-2/TRBV6-3
d_call: -
cdr3_nt: TGTGCCAGCAGTCTTCAGGCTTTACGGGAGACCCAGTACTTC
cdr3_aa: CASSLQALRETQYF

j_call: TRBJ2-3
clone_size: -
v_call: TRBV11-3
d_call: TRBD1
cdr3_nt: TGTGCCAGCAGCTTACCTCCGGGGCCGACAGGGGGTCCAGATACGCAGTATTTT
cdr3_aa: CASSLPPGPTGGPDTQYF

j_call: TRBJ1-3
clone_size: -
v_call: TRBV12-5
d_call: -
cdr3_nt: TGTGCTAGTGGTCGACAGTTGGAAGGAAACACCATATATTTT
cdr3_aa: CASGRQLEGNTIYF

j_call: TRBJ1-6
clone_size: few
v_call: TRBV19
d_call: -
cdr3_nt: TGTGCCAGTAGTAGTTATGGGGGGATGAATTCACCCCTCCACTTT
cdr3_aa: CASSSYGGMNSPLHF

j_call: TRBJ1-2
clone_size: -
v_call: TRBV27
d_call: -
cdr3_nt: TGTGCCAGCAGTTTACAGGGAAACTATGGCTACACCTTC
cdr3_aa: CASSLQGNYGYTF

j_call: TRBJ2-7
clone_size: -
v_call: TRBV5-1
d_call: -
cdr3_nt: TGCGCCAGCAGCTTGGGACAGACAGGTAACGAGCAGTACTTC
cdr3_aa: CASSLGQTGNEQYF

j_call: TRBJ2-5
clone_size: -
v_call: TRBV6-2/TRBV6-3
d_call: TRBD1
cdr3_nt: TGTGCCAGCAGCCCCGGGACAGTTTTTGAGACCCAGTACTTC
cdr3_aa: CASSPGTVFETQYF

j_call: TRBJ1-1
clone_size: -
v_call: TRBV10-3
d_call: -
cdr3_nt: TGTGCCATCAGTGTTATGGGGGGAACTGAAGCTTTCTTT
cdr3_aa: CAISVMGGTEAFF